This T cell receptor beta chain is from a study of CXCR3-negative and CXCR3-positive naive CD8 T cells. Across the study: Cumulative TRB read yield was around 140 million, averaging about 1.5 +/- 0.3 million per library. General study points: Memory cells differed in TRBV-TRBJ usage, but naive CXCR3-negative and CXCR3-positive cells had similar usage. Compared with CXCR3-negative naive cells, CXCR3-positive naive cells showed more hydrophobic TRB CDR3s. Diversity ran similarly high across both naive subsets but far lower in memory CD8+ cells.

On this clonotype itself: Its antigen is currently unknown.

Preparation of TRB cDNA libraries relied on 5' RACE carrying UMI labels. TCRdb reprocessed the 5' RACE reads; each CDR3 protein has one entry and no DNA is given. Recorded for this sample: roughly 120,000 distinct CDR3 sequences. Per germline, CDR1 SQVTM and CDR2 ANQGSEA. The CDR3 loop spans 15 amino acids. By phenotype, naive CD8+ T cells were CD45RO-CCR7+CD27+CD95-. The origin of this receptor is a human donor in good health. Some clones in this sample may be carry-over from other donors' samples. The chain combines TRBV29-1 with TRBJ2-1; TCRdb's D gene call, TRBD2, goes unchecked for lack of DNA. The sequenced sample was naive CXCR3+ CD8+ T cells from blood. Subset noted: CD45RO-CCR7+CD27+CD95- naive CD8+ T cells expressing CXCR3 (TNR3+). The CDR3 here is CSVDALAGGGNEQFF.